This entry describes one T cell receptor beta chain. What it recognizes is unknown. A much larger clone is a single base away; this may be a read error. These data belong to a study of early T cells in non-severe SARS-CoV-2 infection. As part of library construction, unique molecular identifiers were attached to individual cDNA molecules. Via MiXCR, TCRdb re-called the 5' RACE reads, giving one row per CDR3 protein. This table has roughly 56,000 distinct CDR3 sequences, about 11% appearing once. This CDR3 has 16 residues. CDR1 LNHNV and CDR2 YYDKDF come from the germline V gene (reference sequence). General observations from the study: The study's VDJdb matching favored anti-spike CD8 responses and missed private and CD4 specificities.

This TCR was recovered from an adult who was a healthcare worker with PCR-confirmed SARS-CoV-2 infection or an uninfected control (not recorded which). This rearrangement joins TRBV15 to TRBJ2-1; 9 bases are a match to TRBD2. Material: whole blood. The CDR3 sequence is CVTSRVGGRAEGEQFF. The CDR3 coding sequence is TGTGTCACCAGCAGAGTTGGCGGGAGGGCCGAGGGTGAGCAGTTCTTC.